This TCR beta chain was sequenced in a study of CD8 T cells in Susac syndrome (dated by TCRdb to the late 2010s). Some background on the complete study: Of the Susac syndrome patients who were sequenced, roughly six had clinically active disease and roughly eight were in clinical remission. At blood withdrawal, Susac syndrome patients were either therapy-naive, taking corticosteroids (in some cases with IVIg as well), or taking IVIg alone. The study used repertoire sequencing to test whether antigen drove CD8+ T cell activation and differentiation in Susac syndrome. The study compared CD8+ T cell repertoire clonality among 12 healthy donors, 14 Susac syndrome patients and about 16 multiple sclerosis patients. The full study reports these points: Clonal expansion was seen in Susac syndrome CD8+ repertoires, peaking in CD8+ TEMRA cells and being greater in clinically active patients than in remitting ones. The TCR sequencing and HLA analysis was acknowledged to have included a relatively small number of individuals. In the total CD8+ and CD8+ TEMRA repertoires, 15 to 20 and five Susac-specific public clones, respectively, were identified.

The germline V gene sets CDR1 to SQVTM and CDR2 to ANQGSEA. The cysteine opens and the phenylalanine closes a CDR3 of 12 amino acids. The DNA shown is the 36-base CDR3, in frame from base 1. V is shortened by 1 base, J by 1 base, and the region joining them spans 5 bases. Concerning this clonotype: Its antigen has not been determined. Base qualities were left out, and no much larger clone turns up one base away.

Peripheral blood CD8+ and CD4+ T cells from healthy donors, Susac syndrome patients and multiple sclerosis patients were profiled using high-throughput TCR beta sequencing. The Susac syndrome patients fulfilled recently defined diagnostic criteria for definite or probable disease. CD8+ TEMRA cells were enriched by FACS, while bulk CD8+ and CD4+ T cells were purified by magnetic negative isolation. Blood was collected in EDTA tubes and processed within 24 hours, with PBMCs isolated through density gradient centrifugation. PBMCs intended for TCR sequencing were cryopreserved in liquid nitrogen and thawed later in a water bath at 37 degrees C. The sorted or isolated CD4+, CD8+ and CD8+ TEMRA cells reached a purity of at least 90%. RNA was extracted using the RNeasy kit, and roughly 0.5 to 1 ug of the RNA was reverse transcribed with random hexamers. The immunoSEQ multiplex PCR assay, covering 54 Vbeta and 13 Jbeta segments, was used to amplify TCR beta CDR3 regions. PCR amplification bias was corrected using a synthetic template baseline for primer optimization and computational correction. As for the authors' bioinformatics: Reads were annotated to V, D and J genes per IMGT and analyzed with immunoSEQ Analyzer, keeping only productive sequences. Clonality was calculated as one minus the Shannon entropy normalized by log2 of the number of productive unique sequences. Public and private clones were assessed among the 100 most prevalent clones of each patient and control. A clone was defined as Susac-specific if it was absent from the healthy and MS cohorts, from some 1,100 published viral clones and from other ImmuneACCESS disease sequences. The raw public data were reprocessed by TCRdb itself: fastp quality trimming at Q25, MiXCR clonotype calling, in-frame beta chains only. Every entry covers one CDR3 protein and lists the most common genes and DNA from its rows. Clone size and V and J calls follow TCRdb, not the original study. Across this sample there are fewer than 60,000 distinct CDR3 sequences, with 95% seen only once. Less than 0.8% of the sample is held by the ten biggest clonotypes.

Specimen: CD8+ T cells from PBMCs. Recombination joined TRBV29-1 with TRBJ2-7; no D segment can be confidently identified. This TCR came from a human donor with Susac syndrome. The CDR3 has the sequence CSVEGRSYEQYF. The nucleotide sequence is given as TGCAGCGTTGAAGGCAGGTCCTACGAGCAGTACTTC.